Reported below is one TCR beta chain. The CDR3 has 13 amino acids. V lost 6 bases and J 5 bases, leaving 12 bases between the germline ends. Germline loops: CDR1 SGHKS, CDR2 YYEKEE (reference sequence). The record originates from a study of shared clonotypes between healthy human individuals. Sequenced by immunoSEQ multiplex PCR; TCRdb stores in-frame clones only, minus some. The sample includes roughly 1.5 million clones, 95% to 99% of them seen just once. The sequence was obtained from a man aged 25 to 45 in good health. The specimen sequenced was naive CD4+ T cells sorted from blood. Subset given: CD45RA+ positively selected. The chain combines TRBV5-5 with TRBJ2-4, with D perhaps matching TRBD1 or TRBD2 (5 bases each). The CDR3 nucleotides are TGTGCCAGCACCCCAGGGAGACAAAACATTCAGTACTTC. Amino acids: CASTPGRQNIQYF.